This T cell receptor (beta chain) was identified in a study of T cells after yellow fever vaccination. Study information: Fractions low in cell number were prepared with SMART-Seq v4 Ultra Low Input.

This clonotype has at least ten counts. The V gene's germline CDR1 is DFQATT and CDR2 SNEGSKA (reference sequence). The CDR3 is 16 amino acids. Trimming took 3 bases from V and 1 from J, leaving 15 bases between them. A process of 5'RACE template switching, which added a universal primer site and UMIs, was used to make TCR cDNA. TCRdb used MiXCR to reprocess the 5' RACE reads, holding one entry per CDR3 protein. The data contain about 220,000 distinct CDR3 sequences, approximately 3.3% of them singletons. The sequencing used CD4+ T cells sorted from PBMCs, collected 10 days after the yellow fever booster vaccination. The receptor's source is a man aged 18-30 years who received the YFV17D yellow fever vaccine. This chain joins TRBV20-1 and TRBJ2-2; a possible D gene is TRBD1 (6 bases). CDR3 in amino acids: CSASDQGRVNTGELFF. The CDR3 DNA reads TGCAGTGCTAGCGATCAGGGGCGGGTGAACACCGGGGAGCTGTTTTTT.